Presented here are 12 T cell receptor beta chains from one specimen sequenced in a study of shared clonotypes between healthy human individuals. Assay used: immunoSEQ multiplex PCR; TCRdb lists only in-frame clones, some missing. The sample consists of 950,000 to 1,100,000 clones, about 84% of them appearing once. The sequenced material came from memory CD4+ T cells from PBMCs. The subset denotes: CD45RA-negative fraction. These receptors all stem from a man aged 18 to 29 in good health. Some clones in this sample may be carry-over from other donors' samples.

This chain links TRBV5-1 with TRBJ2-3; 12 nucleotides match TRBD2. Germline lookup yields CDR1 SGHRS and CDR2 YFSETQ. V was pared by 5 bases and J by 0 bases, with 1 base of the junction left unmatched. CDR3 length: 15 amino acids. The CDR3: CASRLAGGSTDTQYF. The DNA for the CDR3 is TGCGCCAGCAGACTAGCGGGGGGAAGCACAGATACGCAGTATTTT.

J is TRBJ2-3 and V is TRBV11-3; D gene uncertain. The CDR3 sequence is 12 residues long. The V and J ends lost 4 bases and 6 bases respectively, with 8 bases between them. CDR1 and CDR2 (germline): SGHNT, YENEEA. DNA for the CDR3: TGTGCCAGCAGCTCAGATTGGGATACGCAGTATTTT. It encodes CASSSDWDTQYF.

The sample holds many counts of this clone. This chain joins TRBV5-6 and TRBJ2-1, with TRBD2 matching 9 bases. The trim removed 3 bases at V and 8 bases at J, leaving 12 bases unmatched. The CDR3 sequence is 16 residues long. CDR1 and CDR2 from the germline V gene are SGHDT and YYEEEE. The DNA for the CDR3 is TGTGCCAGCAGCTCGACTTTGCGGGAGGGCCTCGATGAGCAGTTCTTC. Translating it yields CASSSTLREGLDEQFF.

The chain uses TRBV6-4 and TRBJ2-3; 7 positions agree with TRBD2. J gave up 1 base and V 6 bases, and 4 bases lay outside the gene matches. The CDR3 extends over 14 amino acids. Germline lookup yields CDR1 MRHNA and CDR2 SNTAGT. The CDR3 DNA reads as TGTGCCAGCAGAACAACTAGCGGCACAGATACGCAGTATTTT. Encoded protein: CASRTTSGTDTQYF.

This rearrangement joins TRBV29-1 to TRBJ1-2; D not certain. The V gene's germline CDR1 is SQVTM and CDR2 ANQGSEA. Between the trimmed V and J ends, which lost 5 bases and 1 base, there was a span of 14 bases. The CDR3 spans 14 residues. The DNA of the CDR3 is TGCAGCGTTTGTGAACTGGGCGTTAACTATGGCTACACCTTC. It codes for CSVCELGVNYGYTF.

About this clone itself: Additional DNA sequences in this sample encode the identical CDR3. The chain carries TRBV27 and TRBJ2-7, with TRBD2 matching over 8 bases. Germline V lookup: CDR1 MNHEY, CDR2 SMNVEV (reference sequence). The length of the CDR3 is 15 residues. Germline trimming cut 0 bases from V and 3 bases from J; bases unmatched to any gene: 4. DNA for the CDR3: TGTGCCAGCAGTTTATCTCCGGGAGGGGGCTACGAGCAGTACTTC. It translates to CASSLSPGGGYEQYF.

CDR3 coding DNA: TGTGCCAGCAACAAACGGCGGGGGACTCAAAACCACAATGAGCAGTTCTTC. Translation gives CASNKRRGTQNHNEQFF. The rearrangement links TRBV7-2 to TRBJ2-1; TRBD2 matches at 7 bases. Germline CDR1 reads SGHTA; CDR2 reads FQGNSA. V gave up 7 bases and J gave up 5 bases; unmatched junction bases: 17. The CDR3 loop spans 17 amino acids.

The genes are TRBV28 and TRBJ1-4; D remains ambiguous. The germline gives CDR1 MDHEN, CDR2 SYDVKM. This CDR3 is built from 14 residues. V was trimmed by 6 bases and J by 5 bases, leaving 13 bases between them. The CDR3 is CASSGRGNNEKLFF. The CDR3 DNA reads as TGTGCCAGCAGCGGCCGGGGAAACAATGAAAAACTGTTTTTT.

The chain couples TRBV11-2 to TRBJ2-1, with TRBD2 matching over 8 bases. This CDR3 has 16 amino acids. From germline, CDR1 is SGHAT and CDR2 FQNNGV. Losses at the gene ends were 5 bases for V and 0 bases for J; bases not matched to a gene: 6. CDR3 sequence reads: CASSQAAGGSYNEQFF. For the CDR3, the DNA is TGTGCCAGCAGCCAAGCCGCGGGAGGCTCCTACAATGAGCAGTTCTTC. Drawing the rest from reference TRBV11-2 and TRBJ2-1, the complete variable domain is EAGVAQSPRYKIIEKRQSVAFWCNPISGHATLYWYQQILGQGPKLLIQFQNNGVVDDSQLPKDRFSAERLKGVDSTLKIQPAKLEDSAVYLCASSQAAGGSYNEQFFGPGTRLTVL.

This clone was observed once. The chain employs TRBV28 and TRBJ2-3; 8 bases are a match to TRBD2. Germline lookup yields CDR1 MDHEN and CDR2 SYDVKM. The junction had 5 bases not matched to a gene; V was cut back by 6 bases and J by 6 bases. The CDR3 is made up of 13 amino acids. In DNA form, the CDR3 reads TGTGCCAGCAGACGAGCGGGGGCCGATACGCAGTATTTT. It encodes CASRRAGADTQYF.

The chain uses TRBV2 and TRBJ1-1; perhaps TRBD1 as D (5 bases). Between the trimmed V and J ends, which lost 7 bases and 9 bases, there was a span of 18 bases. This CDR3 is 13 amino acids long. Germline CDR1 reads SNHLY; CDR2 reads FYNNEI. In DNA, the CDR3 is TGTGCCAGCACCCCTGAGGGGAAAGGCAAAGCTTTCTTT. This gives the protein CASTPEGKGKAFF.

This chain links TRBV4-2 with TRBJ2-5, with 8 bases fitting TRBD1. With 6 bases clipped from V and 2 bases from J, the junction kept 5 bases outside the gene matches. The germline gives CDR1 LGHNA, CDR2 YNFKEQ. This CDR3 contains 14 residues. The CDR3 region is CASRNTGGQETQYF. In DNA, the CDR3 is TGTGCCAGCAGAAACACAGGGGGGCAAGAGACCCAGTACTTC.